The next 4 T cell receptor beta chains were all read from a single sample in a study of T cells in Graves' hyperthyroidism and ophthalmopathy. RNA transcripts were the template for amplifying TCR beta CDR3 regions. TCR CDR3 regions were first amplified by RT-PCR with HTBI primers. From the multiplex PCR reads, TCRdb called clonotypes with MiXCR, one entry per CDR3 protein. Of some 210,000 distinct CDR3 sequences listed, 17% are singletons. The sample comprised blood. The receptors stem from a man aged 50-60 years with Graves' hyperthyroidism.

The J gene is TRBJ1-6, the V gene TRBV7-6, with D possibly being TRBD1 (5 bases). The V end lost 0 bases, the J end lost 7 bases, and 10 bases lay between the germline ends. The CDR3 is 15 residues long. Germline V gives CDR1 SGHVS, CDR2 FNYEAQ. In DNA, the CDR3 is TGTGCCAGCAGCTTAGCGCAGGGTTCGAATTCACCCCTCCACTTT. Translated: CASSLAQGSNSPLHF.

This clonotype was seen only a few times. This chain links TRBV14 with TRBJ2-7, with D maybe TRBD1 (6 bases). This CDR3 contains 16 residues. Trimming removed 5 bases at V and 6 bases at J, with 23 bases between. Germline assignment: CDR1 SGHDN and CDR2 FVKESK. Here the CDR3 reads CASSSRAADSYLEQYF. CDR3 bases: TGTGCCAGCAGCTCTCGAGCGGCGGACAGTTACCTCGAGCAGTACTTC.

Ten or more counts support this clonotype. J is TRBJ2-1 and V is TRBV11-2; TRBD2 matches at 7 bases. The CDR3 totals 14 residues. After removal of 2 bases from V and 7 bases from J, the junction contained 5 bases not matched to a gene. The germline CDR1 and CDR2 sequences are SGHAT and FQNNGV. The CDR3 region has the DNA TGTGCCAGCAGCTTAACGACGGGAGGTAATGAGCAGTTCTTC. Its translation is CASSLTTGGNEQFF. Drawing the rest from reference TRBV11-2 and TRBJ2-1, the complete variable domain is EAGVAQSPRYKIIEKRQSVAFWCNPISGHATLYWYQQILGQGPKLLIQFQNNGVVDDSQLPKDRFSAERLKGVDSTLKIQPAKLEDSAVYLCASSLTTGGNEQFFGPGTRLTVL.

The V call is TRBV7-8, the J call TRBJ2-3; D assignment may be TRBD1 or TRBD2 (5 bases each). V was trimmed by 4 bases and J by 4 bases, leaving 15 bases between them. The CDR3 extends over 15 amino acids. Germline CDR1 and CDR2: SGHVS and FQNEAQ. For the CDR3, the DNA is TGTGCCAGCAGCTCTCCGGGACCAGACCCAGATACGCAGTATTTT. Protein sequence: CASSSPGPDPDTQYF.